The 28 T cell receptor beta chains below come from one sample, sequenced in a study of neurological immune-mediated disorders. In TCRdb, the 5' RACE reads were re-called with MiXCR into one record per CDR3 protein. The sample lists about 37,000 distinct CDR3 sequences, approximately 10% occurring once. The sequenced sample consisted of CD4+ T cells from blood. All receptors come from a woman under 40 with HTLV-1-associated myelopathy (HAM/TSP).

This clonotype was detected ten times or more. The chain has TRBV20-1 and TRBJ1-2; D unresolved. The germline V gene encodes CDR1 DFQATT and CDR2 SNEGSKA (reference sequence). The V gene lost 0 bases and the J gene lost 6 bases, with 11 bases spanning the gap. The CDR3 extends over 13 amino acids. CDR3 DNA: TGCAGTGCTAGAGATCGGGTTTACCATGGCTACACCTTC. As protein: CSARDRVYHGYTF.

This clonotype is categorized as medium-sized (0.01 to 0.1%). The rearrangement joins TRBV6-1 to TRBJ2-7; D not certain. The CDR3 has 15 residues. V was pared by 2 bases and J by 1 base, with 12 bases between. Germline V gene lookup returns CDR1 MNHNS and CDR2 SASEGT. This CDR3 reads CASSEPGLGSYEQYF. The CDR3 bases are TGTGCCAGCAGTGAACCCGGGCTCGGATCCTACGAGCAGTACTTC.

There are many counts of this clonotype. The chain joins TRBV6-5 to TRBJ1-2, with TRBD1 identical over 7 bases. J gave up 4 bases and V 8 bases, and 10 bases lay outside the gene matches. This CDR3 comprises 14 residues. Germline values: CDR1 MNHEY, CDR2 SVGAGI. The CDR3 is CASRQQGTFYGYTF. In DNA, the CDR3 is TGTGCCAGCCGCCAACAGGGGACTTTCTATGGCTACACCTTC.

This clonotype was counted ten times or more. J is TRBJ2-1 and V is TRBV18; 9 bases match TRBD1. V shed 2 bases, J shed 5 bases, and the junction held 19 bases outside the gene matches. The CDR3 is made up of 20 amino acids. Germline-derived CDR1 and CDR2 are KGHSH and LQKENI. The CDR3 DNA follows: TGTGCCAGCTCACCAGATCGGACAGGGGCCCGACGGGGGAGGGACAATGAGCAGTTCTTC. Translating gives CASSPDRTGARRGRDNEQFF.

V and J are TRBV18 and TRBJ1-2, with D tentatively TRBD1 (5 bases). V shed 3 bases and J shed 7 bases, with 12 bases lying between them. The length of the CDR3 is 13 residues. CDR1 is KGHSH and CDR2 is LQKENI in the germline V gene. This chain's CDR3 is CASSPMRDAGYTF. The CDR3 nucleotides are TGTGCCAGCTCACCTATGAGGGACGCTGGCTACACCTTC.

In this sample, this clonotype turned up many times. The chain has TRBV5-1 and TRBJ2-2; D is unclear. Germline V gives CDR1 SGHRS, CDR2 YFSETQ. Trimming took off 6 bases at V and 4 bases at J, with 10 bases between the two ends. The CDR3 consists of 13 residues. This CDR3 is CASTVAVTGELFF. The CDR3 DNA is TGCGCCAGCACCGTGGCCGTCACCGGGGAGCTGTTTTTT.

At least ten counts were recorded for this clonotype. V and J are TRBV10-3 and TRBJ2-7; D may be TRBD2 (7 bases). V was clipped by 7 bases and J by 1 base, with 14 bases between them. Germline V gene sequence: CDR1 ENHRY, CDR2 SYGVKD. This CDR3 is built from 14 residues. DNA for the CDR3: TGTGCCATCATGAGGGGGGGCCAATCCTACGAGCAGTACTTC. This encodes CAIMRGGQSYEQYF.

This clonotype was recorded at least ten times. DNA for the CDR3: TGCGCCAGCAGCTTGGGAGAAACAAGAGCCTCTGGAAACACCATATATTTT. This codes for CASSLGETRASGNTIYF. The chain recombines TRBV5-1 with TRBJ1-3, with no clear D. Trimming removed 0 bases at V and 0 bases at J, with 13 bases between. This CDR3 spans 17 amino acids. Looked up from germline, CDR1 is SGHRS and CDR2 is YFSETQ.

The sample holds many counts of this clonotype. J is TRBJ1-1 and V is TRBV18; maybe TRBD1 (6 bases). CDR1 and CDR2 from the germline V gene are KGHSH and LQKENI. The CDR3 is 16 residues long. V lost 3 bases and J 5 bases, leaving 19 bases between the germline ends. CDR3 sequence (DNA): TGTGCCAGCTCACCCGGTCAAGCACAGGGTAAGACTGAAGCTTTCTTT. Translation gives CASSPGQAQGKTEAFF.

This clonotype was recorded at least ten times. The V call is TRBV14, the J call TRBJ2-7; D not resolved. Germline CDR1 reads SGHDN; CDR2 reads FVKESK. Trimming stripped 3 bases from V and 4 bases from J, with 10 bases between. CDR3 length equals 13 residues. The CDR3 DNA reads TGTGCCAGCAGCCATATTTGGGGATACGAGCAGTACTTC. Translated, it gives CASSHIWGYEQYF.

Ten or more counts support this clonotype. This chain's CDR3 is CATALRNTGELFF. The CDR3, as DNA: TGTGCCACCGCCCTCAGGAACACCGGGGAGCTGTTTTTT. V and J are TRBV6-5 and TRBJ2-2; D remains unclear. CDR1 and CDR2 from the germline V gene are MNHEY and SVGAGI. The CDR3 length is 13 residues. Between the trimmed V and J ends, which lost 10 bases and 1 base, there was a span of 10 bases.

The chain's CDR3 is CASSYQAGGYEQYF. The DNA of the CDR3 is TGTGCCAGCAGTTATCAGGCCGGGGGCTACGAGCAGTACTTC. The chain couples TRBV6-5 to TRBJ2-7, with D maybe TRBD2 (6 bases). The CDR3 contains 14 residues. Germline CDR1 MNHEY, CDR2 SVGAGI. Trimming removed 3 bases from V and 3 bases from J, with 12 bases in between.

There are many counts of this clonotype. V gene TRBV5-1 combines with J gene TRBJ1-6, with TRBD1 as a possible D gene (5 bases). Germline values: CDR1 SGHRS, CDR2 YFSETQ. The CDR3 sequence is 17 residues long. The germline V and J ends were trimmed by 2 bases and 1 base, with 13 bases remaining between them. In nucleotides, the CDR3 is TGCGCCAGCAGCTTTTCGGGTCGGGGGTCCTATAATTCACCCCTCCACTTT. Protein: CASSFSGRGSYNSPLHF.

This clonotype has a count of ten or more. The chain is built from TRBV20-1 and TRBJ2-3; TRBD1 might be the D (5 bases). V lost 3 bases, J lost 7 bases, and 11 bases lay in between. Germline V CDR1 and CDR2: DFQATT, SNEGSKA (reference sequence). The CDR3 sequence is 12 residues long. The CDR3 protein is CSASQGSNTQYF. The DNA of the CDR3 is TGCAGTGCTAGCCAGGGTTCCAATACGCAGTATTTT.

This clonotype was recorded at least ten times. The chain is built from TRBV14 and TRBJ1-1; no firm D call. V was pared by 2 bases and J by 2 bases, with 6 bases between. Germline loops: CDR1 SGHDN, CDR2 FVKESK. The CDR3 totals 13 residues. For the CDR3, the DNA is TGTGCCAGCAGCCAAAGAAGAAACACTGAAGCTTTCTTT. The encoded protein is CASSQRRNTEAFF.

Concerning this clonotype: This may stem from a read error, because a much larger clone lies one nucleotide away. As DNA, the CDR3 is TGTGTCAGCAGCCGCGACGGGAGCACTGAAGCTTTCTTT. It yields the protein CVSSRDGSTEAFF. The chain is built from TRBV7-8 and TRBJ1-1; D not resolved. The CDR3 extends over 13 amino acids. Per germline, CDR1 SGHVS and CDR2 FQNEAQ.

This clonotype was seen many times. CDR3 DNA sequence: TGCGCCAGCAGCCGAACCGACCGTTCCTCTGGAAACACCATATATTTT. Encoded protein: CASSRTDRSSGNTIYF. This chain connects TRBV5-1 to TRBJ1-3; D gene uncertain. CDR3 length equals 16 residues. CDR1 is SGHRS and CDR2 is YFSETQ in the germline V gene. V was trimmed by 4 bases and J by 0 bases, leaving 14 bases between them.

This clonotype was seen ten or more times. The chain employs TRBV7-2 and TRBJ2-4; the D is unclear. The CDR3 is made up of 11 amino acids. V was cut by 0 bases and J by 6 bases, with 0 bases left in between. Germline CDR1 is SGHTA and CDR2 is FQGNSA. The CDR3 DNA sequence: TGTGCCAGCAGCTTAGCAAACATTCAGTACTTC. It is translated as CASSLANIQYF.

The chain employs TRBV5-1 and TRBJ2-3; TRBD2 agrees at 10 bases. The CDR3 runs to 14 residues. J gave up 6 bases and V 3 bases, and 4 bases lay outside the gene matches. Germline V gene lookup returns CDR1 SGHRS and CDR2 YFSETQ. CDR3 coding DNA: TGCGCCAGCAGCTGGGGGACTAGCGCGGATACGCAGTATTTT. As protein: CASSWGTSADTQYF.

This clonotype has ten or more counts. The chain is built from TRBV11-3 and TRBJ1-2; 12 nucleotides match TRBD1. The J segment lost 8 bases and the V segment lost 4 bases, leaving 8 bases of the junction unmatched. The CDR3 has 15 amino acids. Germline CDR1 and CDR2: SGHNT and YENEEA. The CDR3 DNA is TGTGCCAGCAGCTCTCCGGGACAGGGGGCAGGAGGCTACACCTTC. Its translation is CASSSPGQGAGGYTF.

Within the sample, this clonotype is medium-sized. The chain combines TRBV20-1 with TRBJ1-5; D unclear. Germline CDR1 and CDR2: DFQATT and SNEGSKA (reference sequence). This CDR3 comprises 12 residues. Trimming removed 0 bases at V and 6 bases at J, with 6 bases between. This chain's CDR3 is CSARDSSQPQHF. CDR3 DNA: TGCAGTGCTAGAGATTCGTCTCAGCCCCAGCATTTT.

This clonotype is deemed medium-sized. The gene calls are TRBV20-1 and TRBJ1-1; D unresolved. CDR3 length: 14 residues. Germline assignment: CDR1 DFQATT and CDR2 SNEGSKA (reference sequence). Trimming shortened V by 0 bases and J by 5 bases, and 13 bases separated the two germline ends. The CDR3 DNA is TGCAGTGCTAGAGACGGATCGCTGGGGACTGAAGCTTTCTTT. It encodes CSARDGSLGTEAFF.

This clonotype was seen repeatedly, ten times or more. The chain combines TRBV7-9 with TRBJ2-5; TRBD2 matches 9 bases. Per germline, CDR1 SEHNR and CDR2 FQNEAQ (reference sequence). V shed 11 bases and J 4 bases; nucleotides not matched to a gene: 8. This CDR3 is 13 amino acids long. CDR3 sequence (DNA): TGTGCCGACCGAGCGGGGGGTGGAGAGACCCAGTACTTC. As protein: CADRAGGGETQYF.

This clonotype was observed at least ten times. The CDR3: CSASGGVDYGYTF. CDR3 nucleotides: TGCAGTGCTAGTGGGGGGGTGGATTATGGCTACACCTTC. The V call is TRBV20-1, the J call TRBJ1-2; D may be TRBD1 (5 bases). Germline CDR1 and CDR2: DFQATT and SNEGSKA (reference sequence). V lost 3 bases, J lost 5 bases, and 13 bases lay in between. The CDR3 runs to 13 residues.

This clonotype was detected ten times or more. The chain employs TRBV12-3 or TRBV12-4 and TRBJ1-2; D is undetermined. This CDR3 has 12 amino acids. V was clipped by 2 bases and J by 8 bases, with 9 bases between them. CDR3 sequence: CASSLFPGGYTF. In DNA, the CDR3 is TGTGCCAGCAGTTTATTTCCGGGCGGCTACACCTTC.

This clonotype was detected many times. The rearrangement uses TRBV5-1 and TRBJ1-6, with a tentative D call TRBD1 (5 bases). With 4 bases removed from V and 3 bases from J, the gap between germline ends came to 14 bases. The CDR3 spans 16 residues. CDR1 SGHRS and CDR2 YFSETQ come from the germline V gene. The CDR3 DNA sequence: TGCGCCAGCAGCCAAGGGGACGGACTCTATAATTCACCCCTCCACTTT. The encoded protein is CASSQGDGLYNSPLHF.

At least ten counts were recorded for this clonotype. This rearrangement joins TRBV5-5 to TRBJ1-6; no clear D gene. V was clipped by 1 base and J by 0 bases, with 17 bases between them. Looked up from germline, CDR1 is SGHKS and CDR2 is YYEKEE (reference sequence). CDR3 length equals 19 residues. The CDR3 DNA sequence: TGTGCCAGCAGCTTGTCAGGCCGACTGGCTCGCTCCTATAATTCACCCCTCCACTTT. Amino acid sequence: CASSLSGRLARSYNSPLHF.

This clonotype was counted at least ten times. J is TRBJ1-2 and V is TRBV11-2, with 8 bases identical to TRBD1. The trim removed 5 bases at V and 3 bases at J, leaving 2 bases unmatched. Germline loops: CDR1 SGHAT, CDR2 FQNNGV. This CDR3 contains 13 residues. The CDR3 coding sequence is TGTGCCAGCAGCCCGGACAGGGACTATGGCTACACCTTC. Its protein is CASSPDRDYGYTF.